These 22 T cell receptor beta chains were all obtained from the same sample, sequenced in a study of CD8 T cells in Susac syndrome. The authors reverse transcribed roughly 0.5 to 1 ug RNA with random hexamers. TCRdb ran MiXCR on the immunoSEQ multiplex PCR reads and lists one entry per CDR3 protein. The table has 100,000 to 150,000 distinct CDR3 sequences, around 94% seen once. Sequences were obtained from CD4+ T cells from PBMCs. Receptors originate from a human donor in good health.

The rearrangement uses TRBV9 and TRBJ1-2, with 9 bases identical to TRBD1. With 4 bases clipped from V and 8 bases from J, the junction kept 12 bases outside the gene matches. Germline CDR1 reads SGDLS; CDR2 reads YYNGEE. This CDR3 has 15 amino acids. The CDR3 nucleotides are TGTGCCAGCAGCACCCCGGGACAGGGATCTGGCGGCTACACCTTC. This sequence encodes CASSTPGQGSGGYTF.

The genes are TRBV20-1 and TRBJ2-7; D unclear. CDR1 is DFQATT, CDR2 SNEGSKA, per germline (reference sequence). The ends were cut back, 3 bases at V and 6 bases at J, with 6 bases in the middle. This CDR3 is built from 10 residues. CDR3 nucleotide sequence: TGCAGTGCTAGGCGCTCCGAGCAGTACTTC. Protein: CSARRSEQYF.

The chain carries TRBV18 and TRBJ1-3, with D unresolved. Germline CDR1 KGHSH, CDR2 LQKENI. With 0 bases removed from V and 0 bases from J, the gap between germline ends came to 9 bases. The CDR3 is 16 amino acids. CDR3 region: CASSPPGVSSGNTIYF. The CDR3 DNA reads TGTGCCAGCTCACCACCAGGTGTCAGCTCTGGAAACACCATATATTTT.

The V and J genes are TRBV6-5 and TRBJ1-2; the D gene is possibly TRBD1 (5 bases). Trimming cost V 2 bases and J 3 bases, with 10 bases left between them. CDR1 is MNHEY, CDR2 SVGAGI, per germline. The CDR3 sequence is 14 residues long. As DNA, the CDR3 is TGTGCCAGCAGTTACGCAGGGTTGGACTATGGCTACACCTTC. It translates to CASSYAGLDYGYTF.

CDR3 in DNA: TGTGCCAGCAGCCAACGGGGGACAGGGCTTCGGCCCCAGCATTTT. This translates into CASSQRGTGLRPQHF. The chain couples TRBV2 to TRBJ1-5, with 9 bases aligning to TRBD1. Germline V gives CDR1 SNHLY, CDR2 FYNNEI. Trimming at V came to 6 bases and at J to 9 bases, leaving 12 bases not matched to a gene. The CDR3 totals 15 residues.

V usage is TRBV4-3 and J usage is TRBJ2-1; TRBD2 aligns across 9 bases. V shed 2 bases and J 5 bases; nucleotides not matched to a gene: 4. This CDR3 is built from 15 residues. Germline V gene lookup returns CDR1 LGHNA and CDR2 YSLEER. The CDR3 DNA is TGCGCCAGCAGCCAAATAGCGGGAGATAACAATGAGCAGTTCTTC. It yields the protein CASSQIAGDNNEQFF.

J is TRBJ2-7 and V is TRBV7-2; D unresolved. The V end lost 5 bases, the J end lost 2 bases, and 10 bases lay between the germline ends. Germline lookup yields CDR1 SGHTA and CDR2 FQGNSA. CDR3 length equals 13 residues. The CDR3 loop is CASSAPVAYEQYF. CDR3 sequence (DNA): TGTGCCAGCAGCGCCCCGGTCGCCTACGAGCAGTACTTC.

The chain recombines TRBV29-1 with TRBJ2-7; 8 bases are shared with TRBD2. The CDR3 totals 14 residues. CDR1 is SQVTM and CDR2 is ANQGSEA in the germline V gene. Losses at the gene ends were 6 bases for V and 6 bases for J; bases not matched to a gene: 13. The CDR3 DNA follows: TGCAGCGTCACCCTCGCGGGAGGCTCGGGCGAGCAGTACTTC. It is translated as CSVTLAGGSGEQYF.

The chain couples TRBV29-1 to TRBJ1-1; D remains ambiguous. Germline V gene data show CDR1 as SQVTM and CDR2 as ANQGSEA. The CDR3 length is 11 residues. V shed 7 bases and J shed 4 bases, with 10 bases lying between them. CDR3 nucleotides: TGCAGCGCCGGGATGGGCACTGAAGCTTTCTTT. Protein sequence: CSAGMGTEAFF.

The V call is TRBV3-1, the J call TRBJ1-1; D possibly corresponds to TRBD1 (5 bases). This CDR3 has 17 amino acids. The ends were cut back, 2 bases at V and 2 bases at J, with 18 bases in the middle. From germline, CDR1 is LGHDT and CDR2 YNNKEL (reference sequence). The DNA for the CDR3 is TGTGCCAGCAGCCAAATCGGGGGGGTGAGCATTAACACTGAAGCTTTCTTT. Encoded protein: CASSQIGGVSINTEAFF. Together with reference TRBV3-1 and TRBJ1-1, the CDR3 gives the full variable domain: DTAVSQTPKYLVTQMGNDKSIKCEQNLGHDTMYWYKQDSKKFLKIMFSYNNKELIINETVPNRFSPKSPDKAHLNLHINSLELGDSAVYFCASSQIGGVSINTEAFFGQGTRLTVV.

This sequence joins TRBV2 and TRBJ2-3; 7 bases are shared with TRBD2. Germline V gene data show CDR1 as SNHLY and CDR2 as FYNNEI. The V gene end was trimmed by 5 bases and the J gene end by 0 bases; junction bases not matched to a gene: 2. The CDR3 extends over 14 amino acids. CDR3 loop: CASSRLASTDTQYF. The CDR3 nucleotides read TGTGCCAGCAGTCGACTAGCAAGCACAGATACGCAGTATTTT.

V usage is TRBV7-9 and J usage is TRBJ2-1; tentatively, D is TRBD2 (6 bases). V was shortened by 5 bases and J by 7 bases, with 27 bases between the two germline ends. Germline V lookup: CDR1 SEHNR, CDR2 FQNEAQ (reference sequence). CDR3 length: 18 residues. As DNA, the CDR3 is TGTGCCAGCAGCGCTGAGCGTCCGCTAGCGTCCCTGGGGAATGAGCAGTTCTTC. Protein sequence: CASSAERPLASLGNEQFF.

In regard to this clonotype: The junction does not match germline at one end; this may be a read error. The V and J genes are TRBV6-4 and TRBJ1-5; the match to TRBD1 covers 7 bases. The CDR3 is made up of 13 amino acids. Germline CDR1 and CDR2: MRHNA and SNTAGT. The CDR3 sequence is CASTDREDQPQHF. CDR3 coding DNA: TGTGCCAGCACTGACAGGGAGGATCAGCCCCAGCATTTT.

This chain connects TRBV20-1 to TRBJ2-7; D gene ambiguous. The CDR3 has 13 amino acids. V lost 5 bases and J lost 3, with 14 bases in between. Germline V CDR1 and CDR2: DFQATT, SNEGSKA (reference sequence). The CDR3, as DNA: TGCAGTGCTCCGAGTAGCTACGGCTACGAGCAGTACTTC. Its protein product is CSAPSSYGYEQYF.

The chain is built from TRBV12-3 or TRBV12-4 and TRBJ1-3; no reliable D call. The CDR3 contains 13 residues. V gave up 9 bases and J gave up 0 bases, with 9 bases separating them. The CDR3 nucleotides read TGTGCCAGTTCTCGACGCTCTGGAAACACCATATATTTT. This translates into CASSRRSGNTIYF.

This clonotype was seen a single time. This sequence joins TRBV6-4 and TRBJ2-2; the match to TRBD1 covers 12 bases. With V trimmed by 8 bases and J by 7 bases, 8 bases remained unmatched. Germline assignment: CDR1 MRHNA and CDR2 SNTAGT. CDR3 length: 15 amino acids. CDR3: CASLTGQGANGELFF. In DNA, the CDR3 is TGTGCCAGCCTAACGGGACAGGGGGCTAACGGGGAGCTGTTTTTT.

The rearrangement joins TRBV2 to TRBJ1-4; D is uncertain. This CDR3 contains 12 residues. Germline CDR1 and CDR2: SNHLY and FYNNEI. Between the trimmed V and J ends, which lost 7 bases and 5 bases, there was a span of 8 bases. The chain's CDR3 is CASTPENEKLFF. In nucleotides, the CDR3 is TGTGCCAGCACACCCGAGAATGAAAAACTGTTTTTT.

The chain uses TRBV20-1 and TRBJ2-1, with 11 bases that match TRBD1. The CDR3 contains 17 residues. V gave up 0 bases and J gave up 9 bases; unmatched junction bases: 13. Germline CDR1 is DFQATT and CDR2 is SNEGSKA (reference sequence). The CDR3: CSARDPLGGTGGSEQFF. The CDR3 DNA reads TGCAGTGCTAGAGATCCCCTTGGCGGGACAGGGGGAAGTGAGCAGTTCTTC.

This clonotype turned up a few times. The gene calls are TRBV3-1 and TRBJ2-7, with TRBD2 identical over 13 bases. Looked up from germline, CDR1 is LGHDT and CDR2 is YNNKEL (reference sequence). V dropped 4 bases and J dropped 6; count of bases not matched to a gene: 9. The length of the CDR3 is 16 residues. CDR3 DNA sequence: TGTGCCAGCAGCCCACTCGGGGGACTAGCGGGAAGCGAGCAGTACTTC. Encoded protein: CASSPLGGLAGSEQYF.

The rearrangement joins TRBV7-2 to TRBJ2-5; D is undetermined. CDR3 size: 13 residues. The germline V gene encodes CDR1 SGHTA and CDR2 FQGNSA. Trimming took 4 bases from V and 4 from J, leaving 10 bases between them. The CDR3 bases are TGTGCCAGCAGCTCTGACCGCCTAGAGACCCAGTACTTC. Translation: CASSSDRLETQYF.

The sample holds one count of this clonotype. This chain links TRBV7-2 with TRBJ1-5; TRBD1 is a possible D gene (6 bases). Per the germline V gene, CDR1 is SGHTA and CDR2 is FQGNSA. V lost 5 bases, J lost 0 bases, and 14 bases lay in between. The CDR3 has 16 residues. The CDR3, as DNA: TGTGCCAGCAGCACGAGCGGGGGGGCTAGCAATCAGCCCCAGCATTTT. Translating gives CASSTSGGASNQPQHF. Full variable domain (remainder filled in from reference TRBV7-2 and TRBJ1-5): GAGVSQSPSNKVTEKGKDVELRCDPISGHTALYWYRQSLGQGLEFLIYFQGNSAPDKSGLPSDRFSAERTGGSVSTLTIQRTQQEDSAVYLCASSTSGGASNQPQHFGDGTRLSIL.

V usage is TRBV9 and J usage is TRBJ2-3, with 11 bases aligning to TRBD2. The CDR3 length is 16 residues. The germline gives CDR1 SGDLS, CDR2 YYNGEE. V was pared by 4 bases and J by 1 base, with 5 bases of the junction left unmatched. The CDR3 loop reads CASSLLAGAGTDTQYF. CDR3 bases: TGTGCCAGCAGCCTACTAGCGGGAGCTGGCACAGATACGCAGTATTTT.